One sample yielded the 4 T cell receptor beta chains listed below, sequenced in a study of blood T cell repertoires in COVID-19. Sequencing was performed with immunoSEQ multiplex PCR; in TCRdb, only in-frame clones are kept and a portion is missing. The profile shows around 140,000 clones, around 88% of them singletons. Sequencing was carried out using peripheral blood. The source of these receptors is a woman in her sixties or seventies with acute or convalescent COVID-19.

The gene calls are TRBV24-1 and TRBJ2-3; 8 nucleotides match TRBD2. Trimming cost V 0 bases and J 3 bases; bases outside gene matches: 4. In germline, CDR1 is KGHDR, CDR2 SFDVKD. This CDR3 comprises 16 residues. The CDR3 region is CATSDLHREGTDTQYF. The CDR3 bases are TGTGCCACCAGTGATTTGCACCGGGAGGGGACAGATACGCAGTATTTT.

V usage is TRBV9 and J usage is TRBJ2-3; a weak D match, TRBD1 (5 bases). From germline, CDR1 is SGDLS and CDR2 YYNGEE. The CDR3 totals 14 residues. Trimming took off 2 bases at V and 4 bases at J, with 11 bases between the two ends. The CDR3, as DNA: TGTGCCAGCAGCGTCCGACAGTCTGCAGATACGCAGTATTTT. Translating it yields CASSVRQSADTQYF.

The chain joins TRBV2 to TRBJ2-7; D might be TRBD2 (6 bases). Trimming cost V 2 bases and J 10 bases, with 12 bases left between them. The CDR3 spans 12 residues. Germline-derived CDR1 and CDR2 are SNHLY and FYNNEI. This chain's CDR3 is CASSEWRGPQYF. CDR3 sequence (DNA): TGTGCCAGCAGTGAATGGAGGGGCCCCCAGTACTTC. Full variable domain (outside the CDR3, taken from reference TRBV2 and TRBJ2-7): EPEVTQTPSHQVTQMGQEVILRCVPISNHLYFYWYRQILGQKVEFLVSFYNNEISEKSEIFDDQFSVERPDGSNFTLKIRSTKLEDSAMYFCASSEWRGPQYFGPGTRLTVT.

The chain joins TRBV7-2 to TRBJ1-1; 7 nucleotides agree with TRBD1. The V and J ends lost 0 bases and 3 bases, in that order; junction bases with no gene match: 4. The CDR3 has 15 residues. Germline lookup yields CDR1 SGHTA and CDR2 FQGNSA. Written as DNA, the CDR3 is TGTGCCAGCAGCTTAGCGGGACAGTGGGACACTGAAGCTTTCTTT. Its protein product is CASSLAGQWDTEAFF.